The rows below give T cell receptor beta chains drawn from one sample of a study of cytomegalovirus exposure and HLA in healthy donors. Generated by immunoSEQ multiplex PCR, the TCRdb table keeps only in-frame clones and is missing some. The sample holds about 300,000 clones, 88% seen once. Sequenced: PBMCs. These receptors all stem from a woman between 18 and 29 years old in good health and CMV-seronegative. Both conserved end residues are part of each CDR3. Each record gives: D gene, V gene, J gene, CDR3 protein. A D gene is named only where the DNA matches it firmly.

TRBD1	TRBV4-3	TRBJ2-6	CASSDGQVLSGANVLTF
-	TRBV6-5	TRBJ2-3	CASSYGGVSTDTQYF
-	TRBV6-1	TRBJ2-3	CASRPSRQPGDTQYF
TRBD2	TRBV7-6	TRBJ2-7	CASSLTGTSVSSEQYF
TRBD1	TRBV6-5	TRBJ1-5	CASKGQGVDQPQHF
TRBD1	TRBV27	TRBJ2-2	CASSLVRGWTGELFF
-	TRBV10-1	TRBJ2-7	CASSSRTRGNYEQYF
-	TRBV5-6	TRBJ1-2	CASSLDSGVNYGYTF
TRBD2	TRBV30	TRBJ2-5	CAWSFLAGIETQYF
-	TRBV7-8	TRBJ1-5	CASSPDRWSNQPQHF
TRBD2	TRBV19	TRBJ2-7	CASSAESSSGRAQYF
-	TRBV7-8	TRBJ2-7	CASSFRVMGTNYEQYF
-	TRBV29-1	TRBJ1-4	CSVDPGITNEKLFF
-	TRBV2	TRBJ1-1	CATLMSGAFF
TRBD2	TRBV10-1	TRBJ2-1	CASSHRTSGSNEQFF
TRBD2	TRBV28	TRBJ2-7	CASSFRAGVEQYF
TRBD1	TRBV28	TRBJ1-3	CASSLITGVGNTIYF
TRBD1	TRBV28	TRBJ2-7	CASSYRDRGLLCEQYF
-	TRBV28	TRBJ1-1	CASSFFPMSGTGNEAFF
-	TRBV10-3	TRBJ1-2	CAISESTEIYGYTF
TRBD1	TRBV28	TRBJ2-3	CASSLVQGAQYF
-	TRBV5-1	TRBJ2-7	CASSLVGQPTYEQYF
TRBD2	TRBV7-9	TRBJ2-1	CASKGPRVGRGNEQFF
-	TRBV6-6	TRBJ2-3	CASSVLPRDPGQYF
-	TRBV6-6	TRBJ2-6	CASSYDRPSQGWTF
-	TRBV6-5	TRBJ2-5	CASATVGSQETQYF
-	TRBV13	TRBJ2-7	CASSLAGNSYEQYF
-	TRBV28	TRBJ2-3	CASSLVTDTQYF
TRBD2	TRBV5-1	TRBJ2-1	CASNTAGGTYNEQFF
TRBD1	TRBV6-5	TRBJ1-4	CASRKTGGGGEKLFF
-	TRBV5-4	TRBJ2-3	CASSWASTDTQYF
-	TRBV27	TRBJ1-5	CASSPIHAGSNQPQHF
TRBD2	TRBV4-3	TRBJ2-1	CASSQASGVYNEQFF
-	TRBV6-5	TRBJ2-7	CASSYSTLHRRYF
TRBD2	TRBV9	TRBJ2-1	CASSVGGSGINEQFF
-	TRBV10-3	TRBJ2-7	CAISEGGLEQYF
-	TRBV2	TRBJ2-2	CASSDRGINGELFF
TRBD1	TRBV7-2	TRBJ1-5	CASSLPDRGRNQPQHF
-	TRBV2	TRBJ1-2	CASSELQRANYGYTF
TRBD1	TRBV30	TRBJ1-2	CAWRRPGGPNYGYTF
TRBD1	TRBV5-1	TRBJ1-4	CASSSGDRGHPANEKLFF
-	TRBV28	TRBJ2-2	CASSPVANTGELFF
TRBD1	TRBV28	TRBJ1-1	CASSFLRQGAAIEAFF
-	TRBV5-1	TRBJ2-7	CASSSVVSGYPSEQYF
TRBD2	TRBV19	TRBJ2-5	CASSIYHGLAGETQYF
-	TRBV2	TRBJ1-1	CASSRRQVNTEAFF
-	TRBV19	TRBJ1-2	CASSPDRGYYGYTF
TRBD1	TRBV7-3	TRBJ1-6	CASSSSTGNNSPLHF
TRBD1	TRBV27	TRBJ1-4	CASSPPRQGPRMGNEKLFF
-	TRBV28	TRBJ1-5	CASTPPGRGNQPQHF
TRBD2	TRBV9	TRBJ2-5	CASTRVGGPSETQYF
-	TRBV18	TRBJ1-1	CASSLSTQGEAFF